The present T cell receptor beta chain was sequenced within a study of blood T cell repertoires in COVID-19. Generated by immunoSEQ multiplex PCR, the TCRdb table keeps only in-frame clones and is missing some. This table holds 250,000 to 350,000 clones, roughly 80% found once. V lost 1 base, J lost 2 bases, and 4 bases stayed unmatched. Germline CDR1 and CDR2: SGHNT and YYREEE (reference sequence). The CDR3 covers 16 residues. Specimen: peripheral blood. The chain is built from TRBV5-4 and TRBJ2-1, with 9 bases fitting TRBD2. The receptor was derived from a human donor with COVID-19, enrolled during active disease. The donor label of this sample is uncertain. The CDR3: CASSLIRLAAYNEQFF. The CDR3 bases are TGTGCCAGCAGCTTGATTCGACTAGCGGCCTACAATGAGCAGTTCTTC.